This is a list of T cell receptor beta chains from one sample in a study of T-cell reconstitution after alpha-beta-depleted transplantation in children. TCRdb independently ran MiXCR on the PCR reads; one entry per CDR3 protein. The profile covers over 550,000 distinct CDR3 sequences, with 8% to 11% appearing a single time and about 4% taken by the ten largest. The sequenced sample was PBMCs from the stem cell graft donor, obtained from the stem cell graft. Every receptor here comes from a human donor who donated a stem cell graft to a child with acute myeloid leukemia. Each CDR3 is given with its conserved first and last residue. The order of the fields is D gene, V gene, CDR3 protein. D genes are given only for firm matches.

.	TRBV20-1	CSVHAGSGSPLHF
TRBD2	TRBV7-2	CASSPPGEGEQFF
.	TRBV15	CATSRGSQGRETQYF
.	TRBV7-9	CASSLPSLVGVTDTQYF
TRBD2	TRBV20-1	CSARDFSGRAPEQYF
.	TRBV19	CASSPDRAGRETQYF
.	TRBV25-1	CASSGAREQFF
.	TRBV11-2	CASSWQLSDTQYF
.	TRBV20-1	CSAKRFEGEQYF
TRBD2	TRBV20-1	CSAPGGSSGIQGEQYF
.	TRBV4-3	CASSQEGNSEVYEQYF
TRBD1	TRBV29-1	CSVGSPQGVFYEQYF
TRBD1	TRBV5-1	CASSFGLGQALMNTEAFF
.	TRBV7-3	CASSPNRDTPYEQYF
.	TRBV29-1	CSVEGRGWNTEAFF
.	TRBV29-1	CSGGRDWEYVEQYF